One T cell receptor beta chain is described in this entry. This specimen comes from a study of blood T cell repertoires in COVID-19. Only in-frame clones appear in the TCRdb table, and some are missing; sequencing was by immunoSEQ multiplex PCR. The data contain a few hundred thousand clones, around 84% of them singletons. The CDR3 length is 13 residues. The V gene's germline CDR1 is WNHNN and CDR2 SYGVQD (reference sequence). The V end lost 6 bases, the J end lost 3 bases, and 11 bases lay between the germline ends. This clonotype was sampled from a woman between 18 and 30 years old with acute or convalescent COVID-19. The chain recombines TRBV10-1 with TRBJ2-5; D is possibly TRBD2 (5 bases). The sample taken for sequencing was peripheral blood. The DNA of the CDR3 is TGCGCCAGCAGAGCTGAGGGAAAAGAGACCCAGTACTTC. It translates to CASRAEGKETQYF.